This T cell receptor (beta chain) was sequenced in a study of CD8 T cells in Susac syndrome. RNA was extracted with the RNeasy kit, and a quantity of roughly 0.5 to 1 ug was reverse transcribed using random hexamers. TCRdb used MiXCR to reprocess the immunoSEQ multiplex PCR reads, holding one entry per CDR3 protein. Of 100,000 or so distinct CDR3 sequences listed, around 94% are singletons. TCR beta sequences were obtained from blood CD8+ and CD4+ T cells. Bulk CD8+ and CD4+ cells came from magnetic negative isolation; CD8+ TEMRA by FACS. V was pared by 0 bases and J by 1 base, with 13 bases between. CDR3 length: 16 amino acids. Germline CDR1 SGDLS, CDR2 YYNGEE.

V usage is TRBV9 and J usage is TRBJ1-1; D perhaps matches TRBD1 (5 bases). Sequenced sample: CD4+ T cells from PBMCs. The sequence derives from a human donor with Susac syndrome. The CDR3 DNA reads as TGTGCCAGCAGCGTAGGGGCCAGGGTGGAGAACACTGAAGCTTTCTTT. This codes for CASSVGARVENTEAFF.